The 5 T cell receptor beta chains below come from one sample, sequenced in a study of CD8 T cells in Susac syndrome. An amount of RNA that ranged from roughly 0.5 to 1 ug was reverse transcribed with random hexamers. TCRdb processed the immunoSEQ multiplex PCR reads anew with MiXCR; each CDR3 protein has one entry. The sample includes some 58,000 distinct CDR3 sequences, 95% seen only once; the top ten take approximately 0.8%. Sequenced sample: CD8+ T cells from PBMCs. These receptors were obtained from a human donor with Susac syndrome.

The chain links TRBV2 to TRBJ1-1; 8 nucleotides agree with TRBD1. The J segment lost 3 bases and the V segment lost 7 bases, leaving 10 bases of the junction unmatched. The CDR3 is made up of 15 amino acids. Germline V gene data show CDR1 as SNHLY and CDR2 as FYNNEI. The CDR3 loop reads CASITGQGGHTEAFF. In DNA, the CDR3 is TGTGCCAGCATTACAGGACAGGGAGGTCACACTGAAGCTTTCTTT.

The chain has TRBV7-8 and TRBJ1-1, with TRBD1 as a possible D gene (6 bases). Germline assignment: CDR1 SGHVS and CDR2 FQNEAQ. The CDR3 has 16 residues. V gave up 4 bases and J gave up 4 bases, with 19 bases separating them. The DNA of the CDR3 is TGTGCCAGCAGCTATACCCCGGGGGGCGGGGGCACTGAAGCTTTCTTT. Protein: CASSYTPGGGGTEAFF.

The V call is TRBV30, the J call TRBJ1-1; D might be TRBD1 (5 bases). Trimming removed 2 bases from V and 1 base from J, with 14 bases in between. This CDR3 contains 15 residues. Germline CDR1 reads GTSNPN; CDR2 reads SVGIG (reference sequence). CDR3 region: CAWSRGPQGNTEAFF. The CDR3 nucleotides are TGTGCCTGGAGTCGAGGGCCTCAGGGGAACACTGAAGCTTTCTTT.

The chain uses TRBV7-9 and TRBJ1-2; no reliable D call. The CDR3 runs to 15 residues. CDR1 and CDR2 (germline): SEHNR, FQNEAQ (reference sequence). V was cut by 1 base and J by 4 bases, with 13 bases left in between. In DNA form, the CDR3 reads TGTGCCAGCAGCTTAGAAGGCACTTCCCTCTATGGCTACACCTTC. As protein: CASSLEGTSLYGYTF.

This chain uses TRBV7-9 with TRBJ2-2; D might be TRBD1 (5 bases). This CDR3 region has 16 residues. Germline lookup yields CDR1 SEHNR and CDR2 FQNEAQ (reference sequence). Trimming took off 4 bases at V and 1 base at J, with 13 bases between the two ends. The CDR3 nucleotides read TGTGCCAGCAGCTCCAGGACCAGGGAGAACACCGGGGAGCTGTTTTTT. Protein sequence: CASSSRTRENTGELFF.